Included here is one T cell receptor (beta chain) sequence, with context. Antigen: not known. Profiling relied on immunoSEQ multiplex PCR, and the TCRdb table lists in-frame clones only, not all of them. The sample records 2.3 million or so clones, approximately 95% being singletons. The data belong to a study of shared clonotypes between healthy human individuals. Adult Caucasians living in Nashville, Tennessee made up all of the donors. General observations from the study: Several donors showed sharing of 4.5% to 6% of naive CD4 clonotypes.

The source of this sequence is a young man in good health. Some clones in this sample may be carry-over from other donors' samples. Source material: naive CD4+ T cells from PBMCs. Regarding subset: CD45RA+ positively selected.

The CDR3, as DNA: TGTGCCAGCAGTTACATCAGACAGGGCTCTACCTATGGCTACACCTTC. It translates to CASSYIRQGSTYGYTF. This rearrangement joins TRBV6-5 to TRBJ1-2; TRBD1 aligns across 7 bases. V lost 2 bases and J lost 4; bases outside the gene matches: 10. The germline CDR1 and CDR2 sequences are MNHEY and SVGAGI. The CDR3 runs to 16 residues.